This TCR beta chain stems from a study of beta chain features in type 1 diabetes. Expressed TCRB transcripts were sequenced after all isolated RNA was converted to cDNA. Assay: immunoSEQ multiplex PCR; the TCRdb copy retains only in-frame clones and omits some. The sample lists 400,000 to 550,000 clones; over 10% were seen once. V lost 2 bases, J lost 1 base, and 7 bases lay in between. This CDR3 is 14 amino acids long. The germline gives CDR1 MNHEY, CDR2 SVGAGI. V and J are TRBV6-5 and TRBJ2-3; D gene ambiguous. The sample was naive CD4+ T cells from blood. This receptor was taken from a woman younger than 30 in good health. The CDR3 sequence is CASSYALGTDTQYF. The CDR3 DNA is TGTGCCAGCAGTTACGCGTTGGGCACAGATACGCAGTATTTT.